This is a list of T cell receptor beta chains from one sample in a study of T cell responses to AZD1222 COVID-19 vaccine. Sequenced by immunoSEQ multiplex PCR; TCRdb stores in-frame clones only, minus some. The sample yields 80,000 or so clones, about 82% seen once. The sample in question was peripheral blood, obtained on day 0 of AZD1222 vaccination. The receptor source for this set is an adult in good health. CDR3s include the opening cysteine and the closing phenylalanine or tryptophan. A D gene is named only where the DNA matches it firmly. The size field is filled for only some rows; it gives once, few, many or a size class.

CDR3 DNA	CDR3 protein	clone size	D gene	V gene	J gene
TGTGCCAGCAGCTACGGGGCAGAACATGGAAACACCATATATTTT	CASSYGAEHGNTIYF	-	-	TRBV5-6	TRBJ1-3
TGTGCCAGCAGCTTAGATGGAGCAAATTCACCCCTCCACTTT	CASSLDGANSPLHF	-	-	TRBV7-8	TRBJ1-6
TGTGCCAGCAGCCAAGGTTACGAGCAGTACTTC	CASSQGYEQYF	-	-	TRBV16	TRBJ2-7
TGTGCCAGCAGTTTCTTGGAGACCCAGTACTTC	CASSFLETQYF	-	-	TRBV12-3/TRBV12-4	TRBJ2-5
TGTGCCAGACACCTCTATGGCTACACCTTC	CARHLYGYTF	-	-	TRBV5-3	TRBJ1-2
TGCGCCAGCAGCCCCGAGGGACCACGGACTGAAGCTTTCTTT	CASSPEGPRTEAFF	-	-	TRBV5-1	TRBJ1-1
TGCGCCAGCAGCCAAGTAGGCGGCAGGCGGGAGAGAACTAATGAAAAACTGTTTTTT	CASSQVGGRRERTNEKLFF	-	-	TRBV4-1	TRBJ1-4
TGTGCCAGCAGTTACTCGAGAGGGTACACCGGGGAGCTGTTTTTT	CASSYSRGYTGELFF	-	-	TRBV6-2/TRBV6-3	TRBJ2-2
TGTGCCAGCAGCCAAGATAGGCAGGGGATTCCGGCCTACAATGAGCAGTTCTTC	CASSQDRQGIPAYNEQFF	-	-	TRBV4-2	TRBJ2-1
TGTGCCAGCAGCCAAAGACACGGAGGTTCACCCCTCCACTTT	CASSQRHGGSPLHF	-	-	TRBV6-2/TRBV6-3	TRBJ1-6
TGCGCCAGCAGTCAATCGGTGGGCAGGGGTGGCTACACCTTC	CASSQSVGRGGYTF	-	-	TRBV23-1	TRBJ1-2
TGTGCCAGCAGTTTAGAGGGGATTTCACCCCTCCACTTT	CASSLEGISPLHF	-	-	TRBV28	TRBJ1-6
TGTGCCAGCAGTTTATCGAGAGGTTCGGCTAGCGGGGGACCTAGGAATGAGCAGTTCTTC	CASSLSRGSASGGPRNEQFF	-	TRBD2	TRBV27	TRBJ2-1
TGTGCCACCAGCAGAGTCAAGGCCTCAATGAACACCGGGGAGCTGTTTTTT	CATSRVKASMNTGELFF	-	-	TRBV15	TRBJ2-2
TGTGCCAGCAGCCAAGACATGGGGTTGATCGAACCTTTCTTT	CASSQDMGLIEPFF	once	-	TRBV14	TRBJ1-1
TGCGCCAGCAGCCCCCTCGTTTTTACCCCCTATGGCTACACCTTC	CASSPLVFTPYGYTF	-	-	TRBV4-1	TRBJ1-2
TGTGCCAGCAGTGTGTCGGACCCGAACACTGAAGCTTTCTTT	CASSVSDPNTEAFF	-	-	TRBV2	TRBJ1-1
TGTGCCTCTAATAGTAGGGCAGGGGGCTACAATGAGCAGTTCTTC	CASNSRAGGYNEQFF	-	TRBD1	TRBV19	TRBJ2-1
TGTGCCAGCAGCGTAGGAATAGCGGGAGCCTACAATGAGCAGTTCTTC	CASSVGIAGAYNEQFF	-	TRBD2	TRBV9	TRBJ2-1
TGTGCCAGCAGCTTAGTGACAGGGAGCTATGGCTACACCTTC	CASSLVTGSYGYTF	-	TRBD1	TRBV7-2	TRBJ1-2
TGTGCCAGCAGTTACTCCGGAGGGGAGCGCTACACCTTC	CASSYSGGERYTF	-	-	TRBV6-5	TRBJ1-2
TGTGCCAGCAGCCCGGCGGGGCGACGTCATGAAAAACTGTTTTTT	CASSPAGRRHEKLFF	-	-	TRBV7-2	TRBJ1-4
TGTGCCAGCAGCCCCGCAGGGGACTATGGCTACACCTTC	CASSPAGDYGYTF	-	-	TRBV5-5	TRBJ1-2
TGTGCCAGCAGTGAGTCTACAGGGGTCCACGAGCAGTACTTC	CASSESTGVHEQYF	-	TRBD1	TRBV2	TRBJ2-7
TGTGCCAGCAGCTTAGGGCAACAGGGCGGAGCTTTCTTT	CASSLGQQGGAFF	-	-	TRBV11-2	TRBJ1-1
TGTGCCAGCAGCCGGGACCACCAAGAGACCCAGTACTTC	CASSRDHQETQYF	-	-	TRBV7-7	TRBJ2-5
TGTGCCAGCAGCAAATCGATTTCTGGAAACATTCAGTACTTC	CASSKSISGNIQYF	-	-	TRBV7-6	TRBJ2-4
TGCAGCGTTGAAGATCAAGAGGAAGGAAGAGAGACCCAGTACTTC	CSVEDQEEGRETQYF	-	-	TRBV29-1	TRBJ2-5
TGTGCCAGCAAAACCTCACCGAGACTTGGACAGGGGACGCAGACCCAGTACTTC	CASKTSPRLGQGTQTQYF	few	TRBD1	TRBV2	TRBJ2-5
TGTGCCAGCAGCCAAGTTCCCAGGGCCACCGGGGAGCTGTTTTTT	CASSQVPRATGELFF	-	-	TRBV3-1/TRBV3-2	TRBJ2-2
TGTGCCACCAGCCTTGCAGGTAGCGGGAACTCCTACGAGCAGTACTTC	CATSLAGSGNSYEQYF	-	TRBD2	TRBV15	TRBJ2-7
TGTGCCAGCCGAGGGACGGACCACCGCGAGCAGTACTTC	CASRGTDHREQYF	few	-	TRBV3-1/TRBV3-2	TRBJ2-7
TGTGCCAGCAGAGTCGGGGCCCTATCGGAAAAACTGTTTTTT	CASRVGALSEKLFF	-	-	TRBV2	TRBJ1-4
TGTGCCAGCAGCGCTACTAGCTACAATGAGCAGTTCTTC	CASSATSYNEQFF	few	-	TRBV6-4	TRBJ2-1
TGTGCCAGCAGCCGCGATTACAATGAGCAGTTCTTC	CASSRDYNEQFF	-	-	TRBV6-5	TRBJ2-1
TGTGCCAGTAGTAGACAGGGGGGGAACACTGAAGCTTTCTTT	CASSRQGGNTEAFF	-	TRBD1	TRBV19	TRBJ1-1
TGCGCCAGCAGCTTGGCGGGGGGCAGGGGTACGCAGTATTTT	CASSLAGGRGTQYF	once	-	TRBV5-1	TRBJ2-3
TGCGCCAGCAGCCAGGACAGGGGGCTTAACGAGCAGTACTTC	CASSQDRGLNEQYF	once	TRBD1	TRBV4-3	TRBJ2-7
TGCGCCAGCAGCCAAGGGGACTTGGCAGGGGACACTGAAGCTTTCTTT	CASSQGDLAGDTEAFF	-	-	TRBV4-3	TRBJ1-1
TGTGCCAGCAGCTATACAGGGATTTACACTGAAGCTTTCTTT	CASSYTGIYTEAFF	-	-	TRBV7-2	TRBJ1-1
TGTGCCAGCAGCTTGTACAGCTACGAGCAGTACTTC	CASSLYSYEQYF	-	-	TRBV7-2	TRBJ2-7